The source of this T cell receptor beta chain is a study of cytomegalovirus exposure and HLA in healthy donors. Study-wide findings and caveats: In a later analysis, at a false discovery rate of 0.05, 15,000 to 20,000 TCR beta sequences matched HLA alleles.

It was with 60 Vbeta and 13 Jbeta primers that the PCR ran. Method: immunoSEQ multiplex PCR; TCRdb's copy keeps in-frame clones and lacks some. The data hold 200,000 to 250,000 clones, with approximately 70% observed a single time. CDR1 and CDR2 from the germline V gene are SGHNT and YYREEE (reference sequence). V was pared by 0 bases and J by 4 bases, with 6 bases of the junction left unmatched. This CDR3 has 16 amino acids. As concerns this clone: The antigen is undetermined.

This clonotype was sampled from a man in his forties in good health and CMV-seropositive. The chain recombines TRBV5-4 with TRBJ2-7; 11 bases map to TRBD1. The sample was PBMCs. CDR3 DNA sequence: TGTGCCAGCAGCTTGGGAGGGGGACAGGGGGTATACGAGCAGTACTTC. Translated: CASSLGGGQGVYEQYF.